The clone carrying this T cell receptor (beta chain) was seen at least ten times. Its antigen is unidentified. At one end the junction does not follow the germline gene, possibly because of a read error. The data were obtained in a study of T cells in Graves' hyperthyroidism and ophthalmopathy. Study-wide context: Peripheral blood samples were taken at initial diagnosis, prior to any treatment.

RNA transcripts provided the source from which TCR beta CDR3 regions were amplified. The HTBI primer set drove a first-round RT-PCR of the TCR CDR3. TCRdb reprocessed the multiplex PCR reads via MiXCR and lists one record per CDR3 protein. The repertoire holds 730,000 or so distinct CDR3 sequences, with over 15% as singletons. Study-wide results and limits: Model-based prediction identified ophthalmopathy a median around 6.5 months prior to its onset.

Germline V gene sequence: CDR1 SGHAT, CDR2 FQNNGV. CDR3 size: 16 residues. The study based diagnoses on clinical symptoms, serum thyroxine and TRAb, thyroid ultrasound and orbital computed tomography. This TCR derives from a woman aged 45-59 years with Graves' hyperthyroidism that later progressed to Graves' ophthalmopathy. V is TRBV11-2 and J is TRBJ2-1, with D perhaps assigned TRBD1 or TRBD2 (5 bases each). Sequencing was done on a sample of blood. This CDR3 is CASSLEGDHHYNEQFF. The CDR3 DNA reads TGTGCCAGCAGCCTAGAAGGGGACCATCACTACAATGAGCAGTTCTTC.